This TCR beta chain was retrieved from a study of blood T cell repertoires in COVID-19. Study-level information: Sites in the United States, Italy and Spain provided acute and convalescent COVID-19 samples.

Germline loops: CDR1 LGHDT, CDR2 YNNKEL (reference sequence). V was shortened by 1 base and J by 5 bases, with 11 bases between the two germline ends. CDR3 size: 14 residues. In terms of age and location, participants ranged from roughly 18 to 95 years and lived in roughly 22 US areas. Clones were read by immunoSEQ multiplex PCR, and TCRdb kept only the in-frame ones, dropping some. The table lists about 250,000 clones, approximately 85% of them singletons. Specimen: PBMCs or T cells enriched from blood (not recorded which). The TCR sequence derives from a woman aged 45 to 65 with acute COVID-19. This chain links TRBV3-1 (or the pseudogene TRBV3-2) with TRBJ2-5, with D perhaps TRBD2 (5 bases). CDR3 DNA sequence: TGTGCCAGCAGCCAAGTAGAAAGGAGGGAGACCCAGTACTTC. It is translated as CASSQVERRETQYF.